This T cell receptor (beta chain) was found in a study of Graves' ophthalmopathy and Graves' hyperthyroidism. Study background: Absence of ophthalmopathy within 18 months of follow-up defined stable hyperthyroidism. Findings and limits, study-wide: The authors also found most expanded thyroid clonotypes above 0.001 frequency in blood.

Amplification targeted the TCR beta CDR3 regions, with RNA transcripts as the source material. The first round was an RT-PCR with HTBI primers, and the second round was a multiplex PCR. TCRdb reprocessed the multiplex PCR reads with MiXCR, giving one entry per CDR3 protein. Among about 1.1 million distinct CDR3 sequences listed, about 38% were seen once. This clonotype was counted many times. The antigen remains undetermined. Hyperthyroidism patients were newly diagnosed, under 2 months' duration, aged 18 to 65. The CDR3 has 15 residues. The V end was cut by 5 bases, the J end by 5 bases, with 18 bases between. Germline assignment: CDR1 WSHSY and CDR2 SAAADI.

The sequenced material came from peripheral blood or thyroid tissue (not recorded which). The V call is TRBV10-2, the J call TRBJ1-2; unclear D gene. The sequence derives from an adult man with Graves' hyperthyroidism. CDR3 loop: CASSSQKKVVYGYTF. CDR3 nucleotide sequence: TGCGCCAGCAGTTCACAGAAAAAGGTCGTTTATGGCTACACCTTC.